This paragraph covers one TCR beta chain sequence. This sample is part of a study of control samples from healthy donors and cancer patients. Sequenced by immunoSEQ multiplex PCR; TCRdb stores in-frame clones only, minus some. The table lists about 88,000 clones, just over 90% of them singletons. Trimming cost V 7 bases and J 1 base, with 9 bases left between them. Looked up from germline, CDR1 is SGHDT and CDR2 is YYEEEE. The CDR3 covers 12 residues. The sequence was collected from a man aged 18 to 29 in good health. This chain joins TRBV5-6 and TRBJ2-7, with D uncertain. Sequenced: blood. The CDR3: CASGSESYEQYF. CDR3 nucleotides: TGTGCCAGCGGGTCTGAGTCCTACGAGCAGTACTTC.